The 19 T cell receptor beta chains presented below share a single source sample, sequenced in a study of shared clonotypes between healthy human individuals. Data came from immunoSEQ multiplex PCR; TCRdb stores just in-frame clones and leaves some out. The table records 2,500,000 or so clones, just over 90% of them present only once. Sequenced sample: naive CD4+ T cells sorted from blood. Subset in this sample: CD45RA+ positively selected. These receptors were taken from a young man in good health.

The V and J genes are TRBV28 and TRBJ1-1, with D possibly TRBD1 on 5 matching bases. The germline V gene encodes CDR1 MDHEN and CDR2 SYDVKM. Trimming removed 5 bases at V and 4 bases at J, with 11 bases between. The CDR3 consists of 13 residues. CDR3 DNA: TGTGCCAGCAGTATTCCGGGGGGCACTGAAGCTTTCTTT. Translation gives CASSIPGGTEAFF.

This clone was picked up one time. The same CDR3 arises from other DNA sequences in this sample as well. This sequence joins TRBV19 and TRBJ1-1; D perhaps matches TRBD1 (5 bases). V dropped 3 bases and J dropped 1 base, with 9 bases sitting between them. The germline V gene encodes CDR1 LNHDA and CDR2 SQIVND (reference sequence). The CDR3 extends over 14 amino acids. CDR3 loop: CASSIVTGNTEAFF. CDR3 in DNA: TGTGCCAGTAGTATTGTTACAGGGAACACTGAAGCTTTCTTT.

The chain carries TRBV28 and TRBJ1-1, with 8 bases matching TRBD1. The CDR3 consists of 15 residues. Germline assignment: CDR1 MDHEN and CDR2 SYDVKM. V shed 2 bases and J 5 bases; nucleotides not matched to a gene: 7. For the CDR3, the DNA is TGTGCCAGCAGTTTAAAGGACAGGGCGGGGACTGAAGCTTTCTTT. This gives the protein CASSLKDRAGTEAFF.

The gene calls are TRBV19 and TRBJ1-4, with D hard to call. Germline CDR1 reads LNHDA; CDR2 reads SQIVND (reference sequence). Deletions cut 3 bases from V and 8 bases from J, with 13 bases between. The CDR3 has 14 amino acids. Here the CDR3 DNA reads TGTGCCAGTAGTATGCCCGGGGTGGGAGAAAAACTGTTTTTT. It yields the protein CASSMPGVGEKLFF.

CDR3 bases: TGTGCCAGCAGCTTAGGAGGCGGGGCAGCTTACAATGAGCAGTTCTTC. Translating gives CASSLGGGAAYNEQFF. This chain links TRBV11-3 with TRBJ2-1; D might be TRBD2 (6 bases). The CDR3 is made up of 16 amino acids. Between the trimmed V and J ends, which lost 1 base and 4 bases, there was a span of 14 bases. In germline, CDR1 is SGHNT, CDR2 YENEEA.

In nucleotides, the CDR3 is TGTGCCAGCAGTGGTAGCGGGGGGGCTAGAGATACGCAGTATTTT. Translating gives CASSGSGGARDTQYF. V and J are TRBV2 and TRBJ2-3, with 11 positions matching TRBD2. J lost 5 bases, V lost 4 bases, and 5 bases had no gene match. The CDR3 covers 15 residues. Germline V CDR1 and CDR2: SNHLY, FYNNEI.

V usage is TRBV7-9 and J usage is TRBJ2-2, with 11 bases matching TRBD2. The ends lost 3 bases at V and 5 bases at J; junction bases unmatched: 2. This CDR3 comprises 15 residues. The V gene's germline CDR1 is SEHNR and CDR2 FQNEAQ (reference sequence). The CDR3 loop reads CASSLRLAGTGELFF. CDR3 bases: TGTGCCAGCAGCTTGCGACTAGCGGGGACCGGGGAGCTGTTTTTT.

The gene calls are TRBV5-1 and TRBJ2-5, with 9 positions matching TRBD2. The trim removed 2 bases at V and 2 bases at J, leaving 4 bases unmatched. This CDR3 comprises 15 residues. Germline values: CDR1 SGHRS, CDR2 YFSETQ. As DNA, the CDR3 is TGCGCCAGCAGCTTTGGTAGCGGGGGACAAGAGACCCAGTACTTC. Its protein is CASSFGSGGQETQYF.

The CDR3 DNA is TGTGCCAGCAGTGAAGCGAGGGGGGGGGAGCTGTTTTTT. Its translation: CASSEARGGELFF. This chain joins TRBV2 and TRBJ2-2, with a weak D call TRBD1 (6 bases). Germline values: CDR1 SNHLY, CDR2 FYNNEI. Trimming cost V 0 bases and J 8 bases, with 7 bases left between them. This CDR3 region has 13 residues. The full variable domain, its missing parts supplied by reference TRBV2 and TRBJ2-2, is EPEVTQTPSHQVTQMGQEVILRCVPISNHLYFYWYRQILGQKVEFLVSFYNNEISEKSEIFDDQFSVERPDGSNFTLKIRSTKLEDSAMYFCASSEARGGELFFGEGSRLTVL.

CDR3 amino acids: CASSWGGPSSTSQHF. CDR3 coding DNA: TGTGCCAGCAGCTGGGGGGGGCCGTCCTCGACCTCCCAGCATTTT. J is TRBJ1-5 and V is TRBV5-8; D perhaps matches TRBD1 (6 bases). The V and J ends lost 3 bases and 11 bases respectively, with 21 bases between them. Germline V gives CDR1 SGHTS, CDR2 YDEGEE. The CDR3 sequence is 15 residues long. Looking up the rest from reference TRBV5-8 and TRBJ1-5 gives the full variable domain: EAGVTQSPTHLIKTRGQQATLRCSPISGHTSVYWYQQALGLGLQFLLWYDEGEERNRGNFPPRFSGRQFPNYSSELNVNALELEDSALYLCASSWGGPSSTSQHFGDGTRLSIL.

The chain links TRBV30 to TRBJ1-5, with TRBD1 as a possible D gene (6 bases). In germline, CDR1 is GTSNPN, CDR2 SVGIG (reference sequence). With 2 bases removed from V and 5 bases from J, the gap between germline ends came to 16 bases. This CDR3 region has 15 residues. The CDR3 nucleotides are TGTGCCTGGAGTTCGGGACAACTACTTTATCAGCCCCAGCATTTT. Translation gives CAWSSGQLLYQPQHF.

The chain uses TRBV10-2 and TRBJ1-1; 9 nucleotides agree with TRBD1. Germline V gives CDR1 WSHSY, CDR2 SAAADI. V lost 6 bases and J lost 3; bases outside the gene matches: 11. The length of the CDR3 is 16 residues. The CDR3 DNA follows: TGCGCCAGCAGCCCGGGACAGGGCCTCGGGGACACTGAAGCTTTCTTT. It is translated as CASSPGQGLGDTEAFF.

Of note for this clone: The same CDR3 can be traced to other DNA sequences in this sample. The chain uses TRBV5-1 and TRBJ2-5, with D hard to call. This CDR3 is built from 14 residues. Germline loops: CDR1 SGHRS, CDR2 YFSETQ. The V gene lost 0 bases and the J gene lost 1 base, with 7 bases spanning the gap. The CDR3 spells CASSLGQSQETQYF. The CDR3 DNA reads as TGCGCCAGCAGCTTGGGCCAGTCCCAAGAGACCCAGTACTTC.

As to this clone: The identical CDR3 is also encoded by other nucleotide sequences in the sample. V usage is TRBV19 and J usage is TRBJ2-7, with 8 bases identical to TRBD1. The germline V gene encodes CDR1 LNHDA and CDR2 SQIVND (reference sequence). J lost 4 bases, V lost 3 bases, and 5 bases had no gene match. The CDR3 is made up of 14 amino acids. CDR3 amino acids: CASSITGGGYEQYF. For the CDR3, the DNA is TGTGCCAGTAGTATCACAGGGGGTGGATACGAGCAGTACTTC.

The CDR3 DNA follows: TGCGCCAGCAGCCCCCGGACTAGCGGGAGGTACCACAATGAGCAGTTCTTC. It yields the protein CASSPRTSGRYHNEQFF. This sequence joins TRBV4-1 and TRBJ2-1; 14 bases map to TRBD2. Germline CDR1 MGHRA, CDR2 YSYEKL. This CDR3 is built from 17 residues. Trimming cost V 4 bases and J 5 bases; bases outside gene matches: 7.

V gene TRBV28 combines with J gene TRBJ2-3, with D possibly matching TRBD1 (6 bases). The germline V gene has CDR1 MDHEN and CDR2 SYDVKM. This CDR3 has 15 residues. Trimming shortened V by 5 bases and J by 3 bases, and 15 bases separated the two germline ends. As DNA, the CDR3 is TGTGCCAGCAGTACCCGCGCCAGGGGTACAGATACGCAGTATTTT. Residues: CASSTRARGTDTQYF.

The rearrangement links TRBV2 to TRBJ1-2, with 9 bases fitting TRBD1. The CDR3 is 12 residues long. Germline CDR1 SNHLY, CDR2 FYNNEI. The V and J ends lost 7 bases and 10 bases, in that order; junction bases with no gene match: 7. In DNA form, the CDR3 reads TGTGCCAGCATGGTTGGGACAGGGTTCTACACCTTC. As protein: CASMVGTGFYTF.

This clone was seen once. This rearrangement joins TRBV7-8 to TRBJ1-1, with 9 bases aligning to TRBD1. This CDR3 spans 17 amino acids. The V segment lost 0 bases and the J segment 1 base; nucleotides outside the gene matches: 6. Germline-derived CDR1 and CDR2 are SGHVS and FQNEAQ. The CDR3 loop reads CASSLALTTGGNTEAFF. CDR3 sequence (DNA): TGTGCCAGCAGCTTAGCGTTAACGACAGGGGGGAACACTGAAGCTTTCTTT.

The V call is TRBV30, the J call TRBJ1-5, with 8 bases fitting TRBD1. CDR1 and CDR2 from the germline V gene are GTSNPN and SVGIG (reference sequence). This CDR3 contains 14 residues. Germline trimming cut 3 bases from V and 10 bases from J; bases unmatched to any gene: 11. CDR3 DNA: TGTGCCTGGAGCGGGACAGGAGGTCTTGAACCCCAGCATTTT. This translates into CAWSGTGGLEPQHF.